This T cell receptor (beta chain) was profiled in a study of blood T cell repertoires in COVID-19. Study-level information: In each case, the material was cDNA or gDNA derived from T cells, B-cell-depleted T cells, or PBMCs.

CDR1 is MNHNY and CDR2 is SVGAGI in the germline V gene (reference sequence). This CDR3 comprises 12 residues. V lost 6 bases to trimming and J lost 6 bases; unmatched junction nucleotides: 5. Only in-frame clones appear in the TCRdb table, and some are missing; sequencing was by immunoSEQ multiplex PCR. The sample yields roughly 230,000 clones, 65% to 85% seen once. This clonotype was obtained from a human donor in a cohort sampled during active COVID-19. The gene calls are TRBV6-6 and TRBJ2-7, with 7 bases aligning to TRBD1. The material sequenced was peripheral blood. This chain's CDR3 is CASSQQGTEQYF. Written as DNA, the CDR3 is TGTGCCAGCAGCCAACAGGGGACCGAGCAGTACTTC.